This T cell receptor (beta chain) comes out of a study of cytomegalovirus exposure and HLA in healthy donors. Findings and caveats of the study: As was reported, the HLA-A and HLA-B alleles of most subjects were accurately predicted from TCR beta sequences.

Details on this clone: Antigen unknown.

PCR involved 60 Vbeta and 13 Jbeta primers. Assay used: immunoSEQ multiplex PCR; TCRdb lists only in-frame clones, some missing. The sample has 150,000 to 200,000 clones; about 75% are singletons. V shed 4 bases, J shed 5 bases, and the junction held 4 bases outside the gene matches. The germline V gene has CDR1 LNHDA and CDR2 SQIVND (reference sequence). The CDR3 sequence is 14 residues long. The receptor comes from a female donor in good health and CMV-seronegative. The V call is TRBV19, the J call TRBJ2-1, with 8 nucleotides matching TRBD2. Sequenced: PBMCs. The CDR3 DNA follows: TGTGCCAGTAGTAGTAGCGGGACCCACAATGAGCAGTTCTTC. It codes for CASSSSGTHNEQFF.